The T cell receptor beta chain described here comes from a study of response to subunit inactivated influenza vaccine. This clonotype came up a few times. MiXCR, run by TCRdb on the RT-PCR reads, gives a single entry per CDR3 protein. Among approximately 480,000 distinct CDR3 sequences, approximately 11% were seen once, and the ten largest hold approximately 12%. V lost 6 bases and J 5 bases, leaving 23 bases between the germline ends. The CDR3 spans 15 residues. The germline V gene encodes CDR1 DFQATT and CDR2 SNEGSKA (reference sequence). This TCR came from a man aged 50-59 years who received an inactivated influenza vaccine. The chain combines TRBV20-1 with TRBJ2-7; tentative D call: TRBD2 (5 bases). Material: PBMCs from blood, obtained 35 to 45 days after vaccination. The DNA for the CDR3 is TGCAGTGCGCCTCGTGCCGGGGTTAATAGTCACGAGCAGTACTTC. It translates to CSAPRAGVNSHEQYF.